These 13 T cell receptor beta chains were all obtained from the same sample, sequenced in a study of blood T cell repertoires in COVID-19. Data came from immunoSEQ multiplex PCR; TCRdb stores just in-frame clones and leaves some out. The sample has tens of thousands of clones, 75% to 80% seen once. Sequencing was done on a sample of peripheral blood. The receptors shown here come from a man in his 70s with COVID-19, enrolled during active disease.

The genes are TRBV11-2 and TRBJ2-1; no definite D call. The CDR3 length is 15 residues. In germline, CDR1 is SGHAT, CDR2 FQNNGV. V lost 5 bases to trimming and J lost 1 base, with 12 bases between them. Written as DNA, the CDR3 is TGTGCCAGCAGCACCAACTCGGGTTCCTACAATGAGCAGTTCTTC. This encodes CASSTNSGSYNEQFF. Full variable domain (outside the CDR3, taken from reference TRBV11-2 and TRBJ2-1): EAGVAQSPRYKIIEKRQSVAFWCNPISGHATLYWYQQILGQGPKLLIQFQNNGVVDDSQLPKDRFSAERLKGVDSTLKIQPAKLEDSAVYLCASSTNSGSYNEQFFGPGTRLTVL.

The V call is TRBV27, the J call TRBJ1-1, with TRBD1 identical over 8 bases. Germline CDR1 reads MNHEY; CDR2 reads SMNVEV (reference sequence). The CDR3 is 16 residues long. J gave up 1 base and V 6 bases, and 10 bases lay outside the gene matches. This chain's CDR3 is CASSAGGWFGNTEAFF. In nucleotides, the CDR3 is TGTGCCAGCAGCGCAGGGGGCTGGTTCGGGAACACTGAAGCTTTCTTT.

The genes are TRBV30 and TRBJ1-2; TRBD1 aligns across 8 bases. CDR1 and CDR2 (germline): GTSNPN, SVGIG (reference sequence). With V trimmed by 3 bases and J by 4 bases, 7 bases remained unmatched. The CDR3 consists of 14 residues. The CDR3 sequence is CAWSQGARGYGYTF. CDR3 DNA: TGTGCCTGGAGCCAGGGGGCGCGGGGCTATGGCTACACCTTC. Complete variable domain (other parts from reference TRBV30 and TRBJ1-2): SQTIHQWPATLVQPVGSPLSLECTVEGTSNPNLYWYRQAAGRGLQLLFYSVGIGQISSEVPQNLSASRPQDRQFILSSKKLLLSDSGFYLCAWSQGARGYGYTFGSGTRLTVV.

This clone was found a few times. The V and J genes are TRBV19 and TRBJ1-1; D unclear. CDR3 length: 14 residues. Looked up from germline, CDR1 is LNHDA and CDR2 is SQIVND (reference sequence). The V end lost 7 bases, the J end lost 4 bases, and 16 bases lay between the germline ends. DNA of the CDR3: TGTGCCAGTAAAGAGGCGAGTCGGGGCACTGAAGCTTTCTTT. Its translation is CASKEASRGTEAFF. The complete variable domain, with remaining parts taken from reference TRBV19 and TRBJ1-1, reads DGGITQSPKYLFRKEGQNVTLSCEQNLNHDAMYWYRQDPGQGLRLIYYSQIVNDFQKGDIAEGYSVSREKKESFPLTVTSAQKNPTAFYLCASKEASRGTEAFFGQGTRLTVV.

The chain is built from TRBV5-1 and TRBJ2-1; 12 nucleotides match TRBD1. In germline, CDR1 is SGHRS, CDR2 YFSETQ. V lost 4 bases, J lost 8 bases, and 4 bases stayed unmatched. This CDR3 contains 14 residues. The CDR3, as DNA: TGCGCCAGCAGCCTGGGGACAGGGGGCTATGAGCAGTTCTTC. It yields the protein CASSLGTGGYEQFF.

This chain joins TRBV7-6 and TRBJ2-1; D is possibly TRBD1 (6 bases). Trimming cost V 8 bases and J 7 bases, with 21 bases left between them. Germline assignment: CDR1 SGHVS and CDR2 FNYEAQ. The CDR3 length is 15 residues. The CDR3: CASSFTGNGANEQFF. The CDR3 coding sequence is TGTGCCAGCTCTTTTACAGGGAATGGGGCTAATGAGCAGTTCTTC.

V usage is TRBV7-2 and J usage is TRBJ1-2, with D uncertain. This CDR3 is built from 15 residues. V shed 1 base and J shed 5 bases, with 14 bases lying between them. The germline gives CDR1 SGHTA, CDR2 FQGNSA. In DNA form, the CDR3 reads TGTGCCAGCAGCTTAGGAGCCGCCGGTCTGTATGGCTACACCTTC. This sequence encodes CASSLGAAGLYGYTF.

DNA for the CDR3: TGCGCCAGCAGCCAAGATCGGACTAGCAGGGCCGCGGGGTTCTTC. Protein: CASSQDRTSRAAGFF. The chain combines TRBV4-3 with TRBJ2-1; 8 bases agree with TRBD2. The trim removed 0 bases at V and 15 bases at J, leaving 13 bases unmatched. The germline V gene has CDR1 LGHNA and CDR2 YSLEER. This CDR3 contains 15 residues.

The V and J genes are TRBV27 and TRBJ2-1; 9 positions match TRBD1. Germline-derived CDR1 and CDR2 are MNHEY and SMNVEV (reference sequence). J gave up 6 bases and V 5 bases, and 8 bases lay outside the gene matches. CDR3 length equals 15 residues. The CDR3 DNA is TGTGCCAGCAGTCCGTGGACAGGGGTGGGCAATGAGCAGTTCTTC. As protein: CASSPWTGVGNEQFF.

This sequence joins TRBV5-4 and TRBJ2-1, with 8 bases aligning to TRBD2. The V segment lost 0 bases and the J segment 0 bases; nucleotides outside the gene matches: 5. The germline gives CDR1 SGHNT, CDR2 YYREEE (reference sequence). The CDR3 covers 17 residues. CDR3 in amino acids: CASSLGVAGFSYNEQFF. The CDR3 bases are TGTGCCAGCAGCTTGGGAGTAGCGGGGTTCTCCTACAATGAGCAGTTCTTC.

The gene calls are TRBV4-3 and TRBJ2-7; a weak D match, TRBD1 (6 bases). CDR1 is LGHNA and CDR2 is YSLEER in the germline V gene. The CDR3 spans 18 residues. Deletions cut 0 bases from V and 2 bases from J, with 20 bases between. In nucleotides, the CDR3 is TGCGCCAGCAGCCAAGATTTTGGGGGCACTCACAGAACCTACGAGCAGTACTTC. Its protein is CASSQDFGGTHRTYEQYF.

This clone came up once. The rearrangement links TRBV4-1 to TRBJ1-2, with a weak D call TRBD1 (6 bases). This CDR3 comprises 14 residues. CDR1 is MGHRA and CDR2 is YSYEKL in the germline V gene. Trimming cost V 8 bases and J 0 bases, with 13 bases left between them. CDR3 nucleotides: TGCGCCAGCCGGCCTGGACAGACTAACTATGGCTACACCTTC. Residues: CASRPGQTNYGYTF.

This clone was seen only a few times. The chain uses TRBV18 and TRBJ1-3; the match to TRBD1 covers 10 bases. The CDR3 is 15 amino acids. The V gene's germline CDR1 is KGHSH and CDR2 LQKENI. The V segment lost 4 bases and the J segment 3 bases; nucleotides outside the gene matches: 3. The CDR3 protein is CASSLTGGLGNTIYF. The CDR3 region has the DNA TGTGCCAGCTCACTGACAGGGGGCCTTGGAAACACCATATATTTT.